The rows below give T cell receptor beta chains drawn from one sample of a study of shared clonotypes between healthy human individuals. Repertoires were generated with immunoSEQ multiplex PCR, while TCRdb's copy carries only in-frame clones and drops some. The sample lists about 750,000 clones; 80% to 95% were seen once. The sample taken for sequencing was naive CD8+ T cells sorted from blood. These receptors were obtained from a young man in good health. Both conserved end residues are part of each CDR3. The D gene is left open where the match is weak. Clone sizes are given selectively: once, few, many, or a class where the clone is expanded.

clone size: .; D gene: .; V gene: TRBV6-1; J gene: TRBJ2-1; CDR3 protein: CASRPGSSYNEQFF; CDR3 DNA: TGTGCCAGCCGACCGGGGAGCTCCTACAATGAGCAGTTCTTC
clone size: .; D gene: .; V gene: TRBV19; J gene: TRBJ2-2; CDR3 protein: CASSISLDRRGELFF; CDR3 DNA: TGTGCCAGTAGTATCTCTCTGGACCGACGCGGGGAGCTGTTTTTT
clone size: .; D gene: .; V gene: TRBV7-9; J gene: TRBJ2-7; CDR3 protein: CASSSLPTEKPYEQYF; CDR3 DNA: TGTGCCAGCAGCTCCCTTCCGACAGAAAAACCCTACGAGCAGTACTTC
clone size: .; D gene: .; V gene: TRBV7-2; J gene: TRBJ2-7; CDR3 protein: CASSLNRAEQYF; CDR3 DNA: TGTGCCAGCAGCTTAAATCGGGCAGAGCAGTACTTC
clone size: .; D gene: .; V gene: TRBV5-1; J gene: TRBJ2-7; CDR3 protein: CARKLVGSRDYSFYEQYF; CDR3 DNA: TGCGCCAGGAAGCTCGTAGGGAGCCGAGACTATTCATTCTACGAGCAGTACTTC
clone size: .; D gene: .; V gene: TRBV28; J gene: TRBJ1-2; CDR3 protein: CASSLGWDNANYGYTF; CDR3 DNA: TGTGCCAGCAGCTTAGGATGGGACAACGCTAACTATGGCTACACCTTC
clone size: .; D gene: .; V gene: TRBV7-9; J gene: TRBJ2-3; CDR3 protein: CASSPLVDTQYF; CDR3 DNA: TGTGCCAGCAGCCCCTTAGTGGATACGCAGTATTTT
clone size: .; D gene: TRBD1; V gene: TRBV29-1; J gene: TRBJ2-7; CDR3 protein: CSVDIVGGGYEQYF; CDR3 DNA: TGCAGCGTTGATATTGTAGGGGGCGGCTACGAGCAGTACTTC
clone size: .; D gene: .; V gene: TRBV7-9; J gene: TRBJ2-1; CDR3 protein: CASSFKNEQFF; CDR3 DNA: TGTGCCAGCAGCTTTAAAAATGAGCAGTTCTTC
clone size: .; D gene: .; V gene: TRBV10-3; J gene: TRBJ1-1; CDR3 protein: CAISESKDNTEAFF; CDR3 DNA: TGTGCCATCAGTGAGTCAAAGGACAACACTGAAGCTTTCTTT
clone size: .; D gene: .; V gene: TRBV6-4; J gene: TRBJ1-1; CDR3 protein: CASRDDRTTEAFF; CDR3 DNA: TGTGCCAGCAGAGACGACAGGACCACTGAAGCTTTCTTT
clone size: once; D gene: TRBD1; V gene: TRBV7-3; J gene: TRBJ2-7; CDR3 protein: CASSSTTGLEQYF; CDR3 DNA: TGTGCCAGCAGCTCGACGACAGGGCTCGAGCAGTACTTC
clone size: once; D gene: .; V gene: TRBV30; J gene: TRBJ2-7; CDR3 protein: CAWSGAGTKIIYEQYF; CDR3 DNA: TGTGCCTGGAGTGGGGCAGGGACCAAAATCATCTACGAGCAGTACTTC
clone size: .; D gene: TRBD1; V gene: TRBV4-3; J gene: TRBJ2-7; CDR3 protein: CASSQDDRGHEQYF; CDR3 DNA: TGCGCCAGCAGCCAAGACGACAGGGGACACGAGCAGTACTTC
clone size: .; D gene: .; V gene: TRBV28; J gene: TRBJ2-6; CDR3 protein: CASSPYPLQDSGANVLTF; CDR3 DNA: TGTGCCAGCAGTCCTTACCCCCTACAGGACTCTGGGGCCAACGTCCTGACTTTC
clone size: .; D gene: TRBD2; V gene: TRBV27; J gene: TRBJ2-2; CDR3 protein: CASSTQAGGYTGELFF; CDR3 DNA: TGTGCCAGCAGTACCCAAGCGGGAGGCTACACCGGGGAGCTGTTTTTT
clone size: .; D gene: .; V gene: TRBV5-6; J gene: TRBJ2-7; CDR3 protein: CASSWVGTGEQYF; CDR3 DNA: TGTGCCAGCAGCTGGGTTGGGACGGGCGAGCAGTACTTC
clone size: .; D gene: .; V gene: TRBV7-2; J gene: TRBJ2-5; CDR3 protein: CASSLAMRSQETQYF; CDR3 DNA: TGTGCCAGCAGCTTAGCGATGCGCTCCCAAGAGACCCAGTACTTC
clone size: .; D gene: .; V gene: TRBV5-6; J gene: TRBJ1-3; CDR3 protein: CASSLGGLTGNTIYF; CDR3 DNA: TGTGCCAGCAGCTTGGGGGGGTTAACTGGAAACACCATATATTTT
clone size: .; D gene: .; V gene: TRBV4-1; J gene: TRBJ2-7; CDR3 protein: CASSQGAASLGEQYF; CDR3 DNA: TGCGCCAGCAGCCAAGGGGCCGCGTCTCTCGGCGAGCAGTACTTC
clone size: .; D gene: .; V gene: TRBV29-1; J gene: TRBJ1-2; CDR3 protein: CSVGANYGYTF; CDR3 DNA: TGCAGCGTTGGCGCTAACTATGGCTACACCTTC
clone size: .; D gene: .; V gene: TRBV7-6; J gene: TRBJ2-1; CDR3 protein: CASSFNRGTYNEQFF; CDR3 DNA: TGTGCCAGCAGCTTTAACCGCGGTACTTACAATGAGCAGTTCTTC
clone size: once; D gene: TRBD1; V gene: TRBV10-3; J gene: TRBJ2-1; CDR3 protein: CAIRSSEFHRDRGYDEQFF; CDR3 DNA: TGTGCCATCAGGAGTTCGGAATTCCACCGGGACAGGGGGTACGATGAGCAGTTCTTC
clone size: .; D gene: .; V gene: TRBV9; J gene: TRBJ2-5; CDR3 protein: CASSVGGQSQETQYF; CDR3 DNA: TGTGCCAGCAGCGTAGGCGGGCAGAGCCAAGAGACCCAGTACTTC
clone size: .; D gene: TRBD2; V gene: TRBV25-1; J gene: TRBJ2-7; CDR3 protein: CASSERTGTSRYEQYF; CDR3 DNA: TGTGCCAGCAGTGAAAGGACCGGGACTAGTAGGTACGAGCAGTACTTC
clone size: .; D gene: TRBD1; V gene: TRBV6-1; J gene: TRBJ1-5; CDR3 protein: CASSERQGASYQPQHF; CDR3 DNA: TGTGCCAGCAGTGAAAGACAGGGGGCAAGTTATCAGCCCCAGCATTTT
clone size: .; D gene: .; V gene: TRBV5-4; J gene: TRBJ2-7; CDR3 protein: CASSPWTAGSYEQYF; CDR3 DNA: TGTGCCAGCAGCCCCTGGACGGCGGGCTCCTACGAGCAGTACTTC
clone size: .; D gene: .; V gene: TRBV29-1; J gene: TRBJ2-7; CDR3 protein: CSVGGPAFPIYEQYF; CDR3 DNA: TGCAGCGTTGGAGGTCCAGCTTTCCCCATCTACGAGCAGTACTTC
clone size: .; D gene: .; V gene: TRBV28; J gene: TRBJ2-2; CDR3 protein: CATLPRGSLFSNTGELFF; CDR3 DNA: TGTGCCACCCTCCCTAGGGGCAGCCTATTTTCGAACACCGGGGAGCTGTTTTTT
clone size: .; D gene: .; V gene: TRBV2; J gene: TRBJ2-7; CDR3 protein: CASRGLGDGSSYEQYF; CDR3 DNA: TGTGCCAGCAGGGGGTTGGGGGACGGGAGCTCCTACGAGCAGTACTTC
clone size: .; D gene: .; V gene: TRBV6-6; J gene: TRBJ2-7; CDR3 protein: CASSPPGLGQYF; CDR3 DNA: TGTGCCAGCAGTCCCCCCGGTCTAGGGCAGTACTTC
clone size: .; D gene: .; V gene: TRBV10-3; J gene: TRBJ1-1; CDR3 protein: CAISEDSFTEAFF; CDR3 DNA: TGTGCCATCAGTGAGGACAGTTTCACTGAAGCTTTCTTT
clone size: .; D gene: .; V gene: TRBV27; J gene: TRBJ1-2; CDR3 protein: CASSSGMDGYTF; CDR3 DNA: TGTGCCAGCAGTTCTGGGATGGATGGCTACACCTTC
clone size: .; D gene: .; V gene: TRBV5-1; J gene: TRBJ2-3; CDR3 protein: CASNEPYPGERTAKRDTQYF; CDR3 DNA: TGCGCCAGCAACGAACCCTACCCGGGCGAGCGGACGGCAAAGAGGGATACGCAGTATTTT
clone size: few; D gene: .; V gene: TRBV2; J gene: TRBJ2-3; CDR3 protein: CASSEEEDSDYTDTQYF; CDR3 DNA: TGTGCCAGCAGTGAAGAAGAGGACAGCGACTACACAGATACGCAGTATTTT
clone size: once; D gene: .; V gene: TRBV11-3; J gene: TRBJ1-1; CDR3 protein: CASSPGPEITEAFF; CDR3 DNA: TGTGCCAGCAGCCCCGGGCCGGAAATCACTGAAGCTTTCTTT
clone size: .; D gene: TRBD2; V gene: TRBV9; J gene: TRBJ2-3; CDR3 protein: CASSEGLAGVTDTQYF; CDR3 DNA: TGTGCCAGCAGCGAGGGACTAGCGGGAGTCACAGATACGCAGTATTTT
clone size: .; D gene: TRBD1; V gene: TRBV11-2; J gene: TRBJ1-2; CDR3 protein: CASSSRTGVSGYTF; CDR3 DNA: TGTGCCAGCAGCTCCCGGACAGGGGTTAGTGGCTACACCTTC
clone size: .; D gene: TRBD2; V gene: TRBV6-4; J gene: TRBJ2-1; CDR3 protein: CASSLLTSGPRNEQFF; CDR3 DNA: TGTGCCAGCAGCCTACTTACTAGCGGCCCACGGAATGAGCAGTTCTTC
clone size: .; D gene: .; V gene: TRBV29-1; J gene: TRBJ1-1; CDR3 protein: CSVSRNTEAFF; CDR3 DNA: TGCAGCGTTTCCAGGAACACTGAAGCTTTCTTT
clone size: few; D gene: TRBD1; V gene: TRBV19; J gene: TRBJ2-2; CDR3 protein: CASRMTGGAGELFF; CDR3 DNA: TGTGCCAGTAGGATGACAGGGGGCGCCGGGGAGCTGTTTTTT
clone size: .; D gene: .; V gene: TRBV18; J gene: TRBJ2-1; CDR3 protein: CASPVLVTTVRSSYNEQFF; CDR3 DNA: TGTGCCAGCCCAGTCCTCGTGACAACAGTACGGAGCTCCTACAATGAGCAGTTCTTC
clone size: .; D gene: TRBD2; V gene: TRBV5-6; J gene: TRBJ2-7; CDR3 protein: CASSLAPSGRYSYEQYF; CDR3 DNA: TGTGCCAGCAGCTTGGCTCCTAGCGGGAGGTATTCCTACGAGCAGTACTTC
clone size: .; D gene: TRBD1; V gene: TRBV7-9; J gene: TRBJ2-5; CDR3 protein: CASSSPGQGLETQYF; CDR3 DNA: TGTGCCAGCAGCTCACCGGGACAGGGGTTGGAGACCCAGTACTTC
clone size: .; D gene: TRBD2; V gene: TRBV27; J gene: TRBJ2-7; CDR3 protein: CASSWGGSSYEQYF; CDR3 DNA: TGTGCCAGCAGTTGGGGGGGTTCGTCCTACGAGCAGTACTTC
clone size: .; D gene: TRBD1; V gene: TRBV7-2; J gene: TRBJ1-2; CDR3 protein: CASSLPSGGDVDYGYTF; CDR3 DNA: TGTGCCAGCAGCTTACCCTCAGGGGGGGACGTCGACTATGGCTACACCTTC
clone size: .; D gene: .; V gene: TRBV28; J gene: TRBJ2-3; CDR3 protein: CASSLDRTDTQYF; CDR3 DNA: TGTGCCAGCAGTCTAGACAGAACAGATACGCAGTATTTT
clone size: .; D gene: TRBD2; V gene: TRBV27; J gene: TRBJ2-7; CDR3 protein: CASSFPGGREQYF; CDR3 DNA: TGTGCCAGCAGTTTCCCGGGAGGGCGGGAGCAGTACTTC